Listed below are T cell receptor beta chains from one sample, sequenced in a study of Graves' ophthalmopathy and Graves' hyperthyroidism. TCRdb reanalysed the multiplex PCR reads using MiXCR and keeps one entry per CDR3 protein. Of a few hundred thousand distinct CDR3 sequences listed, roughly 21% are singletons. Input material: peripheral blood. Receptors originate from a woman under 30 with stable Graves' hyperthyroidism. Both conserved end residues are part of each CDR3. D genes are given only for firm matches. Clone size is stated in some rows and not others, as once, few, many or a class when expanded.

cdr3_nt: TGTGCCAGCAGCCAAGAAGGGACAGGGACCGGGGCCAACGTCCTGACTTTC
cdr3_aa: CASSQEGTGTGANVLTF
j_call: TRBJ2-6
clone_size: -
v_call: TRBV4-2
d_call: TRBD1

cdr3_nt: TGTGCCACGACAGGGGATAGAAACACTGAAGCTTTCTTT
cdr3_aa: CATTGDRNTEAFF
j_call: TRBJ1-1
clone_size: -
v_call: TRBV2
d_call: TRBD1

cdr3_nt: TGTGCCAGCAGTCAAACCCACGGGGGCGAGCAGTACTTC
cdr3_aa: CASSQTHGGEQYF
j_call: TRBJ2-7
clone_size: many
v_call: TRBV12-3/TRBV12-4
d_call: -

cdr3_nt: TGTGCCAGCACTGAGGGGACAGGGGGCTCTGAAGCTTTCTTT
cdr3_aa: CASTEGTGGSEAFF
j_call: TRBJ1-1
clone_size: -
v_call: TRBV6-1
d_call: TRBD1

cdr3_nt: TGCAGTGCTAGATCGCAGGGGAAAGAGACCCAGTACTTC
cdr3_aa: CSARSQGKETQYF
j_call: TRBJ2-5
clone_size: many
v_call: TRBV20-1
d_call: -

cdr3_nt: TGTGCCAGCAGTCCGTCGGGACAGGGGCACAACGAGCAGTACTTC
cdr3_aa: CASSPSGQGHNEQYF
j_call: TRBJ2-7
clone_size: once
v_call: TRBV28
d_call: TRBD1

cdr3_nt: TGTGCCAGCATAGGGGCTCCGGTCTATAATTCACCCCTCCACTTT
cdr3_aa: CASIGAPVYNSPLHF
j_call: TRBJ1-6
clone_size: -
v_call: TRBV6-4
d_call: -

cdr3_nt: TGTGCCAGCAGGGGACTAGCGGGAGGGCCGGACGGGGAGCTGTTTTTT
cdr3_aa: CASRGLAGGPDGELFF
j_call: TRBJ2-2
clone_size: many
v_call: TRBV28
d_call: TRBD2

cdr3_nt: TGTGCCATCAGCCAACAGGGTCGCGAGACCCAGTACTTC
cdr3_aa: CAISQQGRETQYF
j_call: TRBJ2-5
clone_size: many
v_call: TRBV10-3
d_call: -

cdr3_nt: TGTGCCTGGAATCCGGGACGGGGGAACACTGAAGCTTTCTTT
cdr3_aa: CAWNPGRGNTEAFF
j_call: TRBJ1-1
clone_size: many
v_call: TRBV30
d_call: -

cdr3_nt: TGTGCCAGCAGTCGCGACAGGGCCTTGCAGCCCCAGCATTTT
cdr3_aa: CASSRDRALQPQHF
j_call: TRBJ1-5
clone_size: -
v_call: TRBV6-1
d_call: TRBD1